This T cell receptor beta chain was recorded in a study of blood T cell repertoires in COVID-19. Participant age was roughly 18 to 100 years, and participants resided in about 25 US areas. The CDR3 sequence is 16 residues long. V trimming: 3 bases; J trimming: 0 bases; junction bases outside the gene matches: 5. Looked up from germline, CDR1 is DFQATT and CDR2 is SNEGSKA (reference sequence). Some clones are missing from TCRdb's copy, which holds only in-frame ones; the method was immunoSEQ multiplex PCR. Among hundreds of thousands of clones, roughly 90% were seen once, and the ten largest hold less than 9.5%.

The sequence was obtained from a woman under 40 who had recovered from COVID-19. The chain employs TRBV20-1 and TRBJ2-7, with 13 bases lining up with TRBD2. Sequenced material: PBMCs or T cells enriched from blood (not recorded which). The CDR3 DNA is TGCAGTGCTAGTGATGGGACTAGCGGGGTCTCCTACGAGCAGTACTTC. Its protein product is CSASDGTSGVSYEQYF.